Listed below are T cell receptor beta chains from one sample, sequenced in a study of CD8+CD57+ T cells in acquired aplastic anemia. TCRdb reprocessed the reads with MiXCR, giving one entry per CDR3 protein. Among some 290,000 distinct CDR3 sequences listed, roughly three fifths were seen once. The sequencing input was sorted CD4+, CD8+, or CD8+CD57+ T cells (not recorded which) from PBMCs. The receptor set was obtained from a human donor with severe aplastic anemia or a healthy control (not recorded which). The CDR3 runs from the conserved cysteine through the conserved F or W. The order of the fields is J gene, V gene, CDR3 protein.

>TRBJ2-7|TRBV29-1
CSVGDNYEQYF
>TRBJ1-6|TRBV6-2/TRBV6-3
CASSRTGGSPLHF
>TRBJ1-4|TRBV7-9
CASSTDSRTFATNEKLFF
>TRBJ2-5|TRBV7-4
CASSFYICSALSSGGRQETQYF
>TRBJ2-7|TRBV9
CASSPGGQGRYEQYF
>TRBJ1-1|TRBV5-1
CASSPGQGNKLAFF
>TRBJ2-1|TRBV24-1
CATSDTNSNEQFF
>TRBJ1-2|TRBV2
CASSGERAYGYTF
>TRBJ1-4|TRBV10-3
CAISEPGQGGDEKLFF
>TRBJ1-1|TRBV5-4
CASSLSPLTALNTEAFF
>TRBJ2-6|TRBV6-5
CASSALGGDSGANVLTF
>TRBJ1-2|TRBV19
CASRSRGTSSGNTF
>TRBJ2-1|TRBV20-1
CSASPVSSYNEQFF
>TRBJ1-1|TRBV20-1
CSAREVGGTEAFF
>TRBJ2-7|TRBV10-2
CASLPTERGTYEQYF
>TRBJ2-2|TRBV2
CASSYEVATGELFF
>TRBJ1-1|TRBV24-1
CATSDSRVGASGSEAFF
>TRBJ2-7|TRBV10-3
CAISEDRVLVYEQYF
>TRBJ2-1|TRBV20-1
CSARTPGEANEQFF
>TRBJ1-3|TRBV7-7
CASSFRFGNTIYF
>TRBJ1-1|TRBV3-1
CASSPTRGTEAFF
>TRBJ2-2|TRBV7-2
CASSSRGGGLFF
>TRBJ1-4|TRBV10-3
CAISEGGRGANEKLFF
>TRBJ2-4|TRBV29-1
CSVVAGTAKNIQYF
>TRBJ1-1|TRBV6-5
CASFRLAGQTEAFF
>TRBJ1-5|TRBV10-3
CAISESTGLGDQPQHF
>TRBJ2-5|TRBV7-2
CASSLGTSGAAETQYF
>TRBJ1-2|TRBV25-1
CASSVGGRDRGSGYTF
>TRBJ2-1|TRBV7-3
CASSFSGSSYNEQFF
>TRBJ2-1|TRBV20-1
CSASRLAGGFWSYNEQFF
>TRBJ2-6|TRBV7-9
CASSQESVSGANVLTF
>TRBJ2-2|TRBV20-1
CSAIGQAVPGELLF
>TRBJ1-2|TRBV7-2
CASSSPLRLLSGYTF
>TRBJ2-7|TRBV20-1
CSARGTGRNYEQYF
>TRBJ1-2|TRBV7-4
CASSPRTIRYTF
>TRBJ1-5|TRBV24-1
CATSDLTGYNQPQHF
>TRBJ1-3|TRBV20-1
CSASGDRADSGNTIYF
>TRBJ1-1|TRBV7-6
CASSLVPKGRAFF
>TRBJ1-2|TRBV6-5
CASSSLSQALDIYGYTF
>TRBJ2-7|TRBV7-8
CASSESAVYEQYF
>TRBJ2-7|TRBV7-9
CASSKDGESSYEQYF